Each of the 13 T cell receptor beta chains below was sequenced from the same sample in a study of T cells in Graves' hyperthyroidism and ophthalmopathy (dated by TCRdb to about 2019). Preparation of the library involved multiplex PCR. The sequencing machine was an Illumina HiSeq 2000. The TCR beta CDR3 regions were amplified from the RNA transcripts. The first round of RT-PCR for the TCR CDR3 was performed with the HTBI primer set and the Qiagen OneStep RT-PCR kit. In-frame beta chains were kept once TCRdb had trimmed the public reads at Q25 with fastp and called clones with MiXCR. Merged by CDR3 protein, the rows form single entries marked with the most common genes and DNA. This sample comprises 130,000 to 150,000 distinct CDR3 sequences, about 20% of them detected only once. Around 69% of the sample rests with the top ten. The sample consisted of blood. All receptors derive from a woman in her 50s with Graves' hyperthyroidism that later progressed to Graves' ophthalmopathy.

This clonotype was counted many times. V and J are TRBV5-1 and TRBJ2-3; D might be TRBD1 (5 bases). This CDR3 is 14 amino acids long. The germline CDR1 and CDR2 sequences are SGHRS and YFSETQ. V lost 0 bases to trimming and J lost 2 bases, with 7 bases between them. CDR3 sequence: CASSLGQNTDTQYF. In nucleotides, the CDR3 is TGCGCCAGCAGCTTGGGACAGAACACAGATACGCAGTATTTT.

The chain recombines TRBV29-1 with TRBJ2-5, with TRBD2 as a possible D gene (6 bases). Trimming left V 7 bases short and J 4 bases short, with 19 bases between. Germline CDR1 SQVTM, CDR2 ANQGSEA. There are 14 residues in the CDR3. The CDR3, as DNA: TGCAGCGCAAGCCCGGGACTCCTCGGAGAGACCCAGTACTTC. It specifies CSASPGLLGETQYF.

This clonotype came up many times. The chain's CDR3 is CASSPVLIYGYTF. CDR3 DNA sequence: TGTGCCAGCAGCCCGGTTCTGATCTATGGCTACACCTTC. This rearrangement joins TRBV28 to TRBJ1-2, with D unclear. The germline V and J ends were trimmed by 6 bases and 4 bases, with 12 bases remaining between them. Per the germline V gene, CDR1 is MDHEN and CDR2 is SYDVKM. The CDR3 is 13 amino acids.

The chain combines TRBV15 with TRBJ2-1; D possibly corresponds to TRBD1 (6 bases). Trimming took off 8 bases at V and 4 bases at J, with 9 bases between the two ends. Germline V gene lookup returns CDR1 LNHNV and CDR2 YYDKDF (reference sequence). This CDR3 is built from 12 residues. The CDR3 nucleotides read TGTGCCACCTCGACAGGTTACAATGAGCAGTTCTTC. Its protein is CATSTGYNEQFF.

This clonotype was seen repeatedly, ten times or more. The chain uses TRBV20-1 and TRBJ2-1; 15 bases align to TRBD2. The CDR3 totals 18 residues. CDR1 is DFQATT and CDR2 is SNEGSKA in the germline V gene (reference sequence). Trimming at V came to 1 base and at J to 7 bases, leaving 11 bases not matched to a gene. CDR3 DNA: TGCAGTGCTAGAGGGGCCTGGACTAGCGGGAGGGGGATGAATGAGCAGTTCTTC. Protein sequence: CSARGAWTSGRGMNEQFF.

This clonotype has at least ten counts. V and J are TRBV28 and TRBJ1-2; D may be TRBD1 (5 bases). CDR3 length equals 14 residues. The V end lost 3 bases, the J end lost 2 bases, and 10 bases lay between the germline ends. CDR1 MDHEN and CDR2 SYDVKM come from the germline V gene. CDR3 loop: CASSLIAGNYGYTF. The CDR3 DNA reads TGTGCCAGCAGTTTGATCGCAGGGAACTATGGCTACACCTTC.

Only a few counts were recorded for this clonotype. The J gene is TRBJ2-1, the V gene TRBV7-9; 9 bases line up with TRBD2. V lost 8 bases and J lost 6; bases outside the gene matches: 5. This CDR3 region has 13 residues. Per germline, CDR1 SEHNR and CDR2 FQNEAQ (reference sequence). The CDR3 reads CASESSGSNEQFF. CDR3 DNA sequence: TGTGCCAGCGAGAGTAGCGGGAGCAATGAGCAGTTCTTC.

This clonotype was counted only a few times. The chain employs TRBV29-1 and TRBJ1-1; perhaps TRBD1 as D (5 bases). This CDR3 comprises 14 residues. Germline assignment: CDR1 SQVTM and CDR2 ANQGSEA. V lost 6 bases, J lost 5 bases, and 19 bases lay in between. DNA for the CDR3: TGCAGCGTCGTAGGAGGGACGCGGGGGACTGAAGCTTTCTTT. This sequence encodes CSVVGGTRGTEAFF.

A few counts support this clonotype. The chain combines TRBV20-1 with TRBJ2-2; D ambiguous. In germline, CDR1 is DFQATT, CDR2 SNEGSKA (reference sequence). The CDR3 covers 15 residues. V was clipped by 0 bases and J by 5 bases, with 13 bases between them. In nucleotides, the CDR3 is TGCAGTGCTAGAGATCTCCGGAAAACGACCGGGGAGCTGTTTTTT. Translated: CSARDLRKTTGELFF.

The rearrangement uses TRBV20-1 and TRBJ1-6; 8 nucleotides align to TRBD1. Germline values: CDR1 DFQATT, CDR2 SNEGSKA (reference sequence). Unmatched junction bases numbered 11, after V lost 0 bases and J lost 1 base. The CDR3 has 19 residues. CDR3 in DNA: TGCAGTGCTAGAGATCGAACTGGACAGGGCTGGTCCTATAATTCACCCCTCCACTTT. It codes for CSARDRTGQGWSYNSPLHF.

This clonotype occurred a few times. This chain links TRBV5-7 with TRBJ1-1; 7 positions agree with TRBD1. TRBV5-7 has ORF status, its function being uncertain. V lost 0 bases and J lost 5; bases outside the gene matches: 13. The CDR3 is 17 amino acids. CDR3 nucleotide sequence: TGTGCCAGCAGCTTGGCCAGGCCAGGGGGGGGTAAGACTGAAGCTTTCTTT. Encoded protein: CASSLARPGGGKTEAFF.

V is TRBV27 and J is TRBJ1-6; perhaps TRBD1 as D (5 bases). The germline V gene has CDR1 MNHEY and CDR2 SMNVEV (reference sequence). Trimming pared 2 bases from V and 6 bases from J, leaving 8 bases between. The CDR3 length is 14 residues. DNA of the CDR3: TGTGCCAGCAGTTTACAGGGTTCTAATTCACCCCTCCACTTT. This codes for CASSLQGSNSPLHF.

The rearrangement joins TRBV29-1 to TRBJ1-2; D is perhaps TRBD1 (6 bases). V dropped 1 base and J dropped 8 bases, with 17 bases sitting between them. The germline V gene encodes CDR1 SQVTM and CDR2 ANQGSEA. The CDR3 covers 14 residues. The CDR3 DNA is TGCAGCGTTGAAGGGGGGGGGGGGGCGGGGGGCTACACCTTC. This gives the protein CSVEGGGGAGGYTF.